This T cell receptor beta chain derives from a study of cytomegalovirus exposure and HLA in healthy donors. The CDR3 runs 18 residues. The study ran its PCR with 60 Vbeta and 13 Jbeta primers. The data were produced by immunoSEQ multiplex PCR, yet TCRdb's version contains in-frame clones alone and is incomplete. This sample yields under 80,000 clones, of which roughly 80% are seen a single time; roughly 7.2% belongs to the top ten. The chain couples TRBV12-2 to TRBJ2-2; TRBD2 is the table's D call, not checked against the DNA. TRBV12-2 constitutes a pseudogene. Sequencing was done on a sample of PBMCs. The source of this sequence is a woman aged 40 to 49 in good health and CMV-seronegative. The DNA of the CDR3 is TGTGCAAGTCGCTTAGCGGGTCGTGGCGCGGGGGAGGTCGGGGAGCTGTTTTTT. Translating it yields CASRLAGRGAGEVGELFF.